This T cell receptor (beta chain) was documented in a study of Ad26.COV2.S vaccination and SARS-CoV-2 variants. Study details: Vaccine-arm donor from the placebo-controlled COV1001 Ad26.COV2.S trial. The vaccine Ad26.COV2.S was put into the muscle once, or twice with 56 days between.

Concerning this clone itself: Its antigen is currently unknown.

Findings of the study overall: Marked by substantial breadth, spike-specific CD8+ and CD4+ T cell responses were reportedly seen after vaccination.

The repertoire was sequenced with immunoSEQ multiplex PCR; TCRdb's copy has only in-frame clones and lacks some. The repertoire holds some 640,000 clones, around 89% seen once, with over 1.3% in the top ten. Treatment specified: roughly 18 received Ad26.COV2.S at low or high dose, single or two shots; about 5 received placebo; per-sample allocation not given. Samples came from day 63 after the first vaccine or placebo injection. Donor was an adult aged 18-55 years in Boston. V was cut by 0 bases and J by 0 bases, with 6 bases left in between. The CDR3 sequence is 14 residues long. The germline V gene has CDR1 LGHNA and CDR2 YNFKEQ.

The material was peripheral blood, obtained in a trial of Ad26.COV2.S vaccine versus placebo. This rearrangement joins TRBV4-2 to TRBJ2-7; D is unclear. The source is a person aged 18-60 years who received the Ad26.COV2.S COVID-19 vaccine or a placebo. The CDR3 nucleotides read TGTGCCAGCAGCCAAGAACCCGACTCCTACGAGCAGTACTTC. This encodes CASSQEPDSYEQYF.